What follows describes a single T cell receptor beta chain. The antigen remains undetermined. This entry belongs to a study of T cell responses to AZD1222 COVID-19 vaccine. Study conclusions and caveats: The CD4 TCRs associated with vaccination extended across spike and predominated at 160-218 and 743-854.

The protocol was immunoSEQ multiplex PCR, while the TCRdb copy is restricted to in-frame clones and leaves out a portion. Of 80,000 to 100,000 clones detected, under 90% appear once; the ten largest clones hold roughly 2.8%. Germline assignment: CDR1 SGDLS and CDR2 YYNGEE. J gave up 2 bases and V 3 bases, and 1 base lay outside the gene matches. The CDR3 length is 14 residues. The specimen was peripheral blood, collected on day 0 of MenACWY control vaccination. This clonotype originated in an adult in good health. The chain carries TRBV9 and TRBJ1-2, with TRBD1 matching 10 bases. CDR3 coding DNA: TGTGCCAGCAGCGAGGGACAGGGGAACTATGGCTACACCTTC. As protein: CASSEGQGNYGYTF.